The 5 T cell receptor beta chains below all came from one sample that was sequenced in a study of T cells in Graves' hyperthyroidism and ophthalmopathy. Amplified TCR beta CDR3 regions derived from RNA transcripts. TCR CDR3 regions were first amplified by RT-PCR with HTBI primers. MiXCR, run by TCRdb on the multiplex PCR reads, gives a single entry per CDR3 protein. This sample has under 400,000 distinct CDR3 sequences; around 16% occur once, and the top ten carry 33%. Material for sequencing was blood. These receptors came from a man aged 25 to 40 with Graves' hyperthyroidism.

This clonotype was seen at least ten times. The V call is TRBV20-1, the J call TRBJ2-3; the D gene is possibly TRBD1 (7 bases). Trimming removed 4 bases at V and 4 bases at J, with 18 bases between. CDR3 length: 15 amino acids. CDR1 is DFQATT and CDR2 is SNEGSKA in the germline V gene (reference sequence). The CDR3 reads CSATPPRRGADTQYF. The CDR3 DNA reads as TGCAGTGCTACCCCCCCGCGCAGGGGGGCAGATACGCAGTATTTT.

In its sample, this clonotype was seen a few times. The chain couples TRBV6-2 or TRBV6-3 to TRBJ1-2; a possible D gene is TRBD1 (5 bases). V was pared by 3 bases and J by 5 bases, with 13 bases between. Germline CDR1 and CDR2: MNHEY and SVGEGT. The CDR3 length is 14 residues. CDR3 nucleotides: TGTGCCAGCAGTTATGCGGACGGGACTTATGGCTACACCTTC. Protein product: CASSYADGTYGYTF.

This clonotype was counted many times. The CDR3 protein is CASSFQGGGTDTQYF. The CDR3 region has the DNA TGCGCCAGCAGCTTCCAGGGAGGGGGCACAGATACGCAGTATTTT. The chain joins TRBV5-1 to TRBJ2-3; 7 bases fit TRBD2. The germline CDR1 and CDR2 sequences are SGHRS and YFSETQ. V lost 2 bases to trimming and J lost 1 base; unmatched junction nucleotides: 4. The CDR3 spans 15 residues.

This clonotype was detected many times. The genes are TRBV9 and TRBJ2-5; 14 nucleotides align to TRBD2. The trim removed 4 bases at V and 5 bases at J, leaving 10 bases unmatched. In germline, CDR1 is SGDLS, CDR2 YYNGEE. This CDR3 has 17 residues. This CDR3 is CASSPTSGRAGRETQYF. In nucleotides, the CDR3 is TGTGCCAGCAGCCCGACTAGCGGGAGGGCCGGGAGGGAGACCCAGTACTTC.

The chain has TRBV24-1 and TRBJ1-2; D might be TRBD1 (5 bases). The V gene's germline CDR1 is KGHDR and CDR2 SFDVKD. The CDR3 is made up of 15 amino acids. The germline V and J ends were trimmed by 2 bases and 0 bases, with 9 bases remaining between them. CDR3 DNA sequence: TGTGCCACCAGTGATTCGACAGAACCTAACTATGGCTACACCTTC. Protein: CATSDSTEPNYGYTF.